Listed here are 9 T cell receptor beta chains from one sample, sequenced in a study of STAT5B mutations in CD4+ large granular lymphocyte leukemia. The protocol was immunoSEQ multiplex PCR, while the TCRdb copy is restricted to in-frame clones and leaves out a portion. The sample shows 35,000 or so clones, 70% to 90% of them seen only once. The material sequenced was CD4+ T cells from blood buffy coats. The origin of the receptors is a human donor in good health.

The rearrangement joins TRBV4-2 to TRBJ2-2; D is perhaps TRBD1 or TRBD2 (5 bases each). The CDR3 consists of 16 residues. Trimming shortened V by 4 bases and J by 2 bases, and 14 bases separated the two germline ends. The germline V gene encodes CDR1 LGHNA and CDR2 YNFKEQ. CDR3 protein: CASSLAGADNTGELFF. The DNA for the CDR3 is TGTGCCAGCAGCCTCGCCGGGGCGGATAACACCGGGGAGCTGTTTTTT.

The V call is TRBV2, the J call TRBJ1-4, with D hard to call. CDR1 is SNHLY, CDR2 FYNNEI, per germline. The ends were cut back, 1 base at V and 8 bases at J, with 8 bases in the middle. The CDR3 runs 13 residues. CDR3 nucleotides: TGTGCCAGCAGTGAAGGGCCGGGGGAAAAACTGTTTTTT. As protein: CASSEGPGEKLFF.

The gene calls are TRBV5-1 and TRBJ2-5, with 7 positions matching TRBD1. Germline V gene sequence: CDR1 SGHRS, CDR2 YFSETQ. V shed 3 bases, J shed 5 bases, and the junction held 10 bases outside the gene matches. This CDR3 is built from 15 residues. For the CDR3, the DNA is TGCGCCAGCAGCTCTCAGGGACAGTCGACGGAGACCCAGTACTTC. Encoded protein: CASSSQGQSTETQYF.

This rearrangement joins TRBV28 to TRBJ2-7; D tentatively reads TRBD1 or TRBD2 (6 bases each). CDR1 is MDHEN, CDR2 SYDVKM, per germline. Trimming took off 2 bases at V and 3 bases at J, with 14 bases between the two ends. The CDR3 consists of 15 residues. This CDR3 reads CASSLPTGAGYEQYF. The CDR3 DNA follows: TGTGCCAGCAGTTTACCGACAGGAGCGGGCTACGAGCAGTACTTC.

V usage is TRBV6-6 and J usage is TRBJ2-5, with TRBD2 matching over 12 bases. Germline V CDR1 and CDR2: MNHNY, SVGAGI (reference sequence). V lost 6 bases to trimming and J lost 4 bases; unmatched junction nucleotides: 3. The CDR3 is 14 residues long. The CDR3 here is CASRKGLAGETQYF. The CDR3 region has the DNA TGTGCCAGCAGGAAGGGACTAGCGGGAGAGACCCAGTACTTC.

This clone was seen a few times. The chain has TRBV6-5 and TRBJ2-2; D gene unclear. Trimming cost V 4 bases and J 8 bases, with 11 bases left between them. The CDR3 is 13 residues long. The V gene's germline CDR1 is MNHEY and CDR2 SVGAGI. The CDR3: CASSSRLVGELFF. CDR3 DNA sequence: TGTGCCAGCAGTTCCCGGCTCGTGGGGGAGCTGTTTTTT.

This clone was seen a handful of times. The CDR3 bases are TGTGCCATCAGTGTTGAGGGGTATAGCAATCAGCCCCAGCATTTT. It translates to CAISVEGYSNQPQHF. This chain connects TRBV10-3 to TRBJ1-5, with D perhaps TRBD1 (5 bases). Trimming shortened V by 4 bases and J by 0 bases, and 10 bases separated the two germline ends. In germline, CDR1 is ENHRY, CDR2 SYGVKD. The CDR3 extends over 15 amino acids.

This clone was seen a single time. J is TRBJ2-5 and V is TRBV10-3; no clear D gene. Trimming took off 3 bases at V and 1 base at J, with 6 bases between the two ends. Germline-derived CDR1 and CDR2 are ENHRY and SYGVKD. CDR3 length equals 13 residues. DNA of the CDR3: TGTGCCATCAGTGACGGGTTCCAAGAGACCCAGTACTTC. It specifies CAISDGFQETQYF.

This rearrangement joins TRBV5-1 to TRBJ1-6; D is undetermined. Germline V lookup: CDR1 SGHRS, CDR2 YFSETQ. V was trimmed by 0 bases and J by 6 bases, leaving 7 bases between them. The CDR3 runs to 14 residues. CDR3 loop: CASSLVDGNSPLHF. The CDR3 coding sequence is TGCGCCAGCAGCTTGGTCGACGGTAATTCACCCCTCCACTTT. Filled out from reference TRBV5-1 and TRBJ1-6, the complete variable domain reads KAGVTQTPRYLIKTRGQQVTLSCSPISGHRSVSWYQQTPGQGLQFLFEYFSETQRNKGNFPGRFSGRQFSNSRSEMNVSTLELGDSALYLCASSLVDGNSPLHFGNGTRLTVT.